This T cell receptor (beta chain) came from a study of CD8+CD57+ T cells in acquired aplastic anemia. Study summary: The DNA of sorted CD4+ and CD8+ cells averaged roughly 3.2 ug.

Trimming removed 3 bases from V and 2 bases from J, with 12 bases in between. Germline V gene data show CDR1 as LGHNT and CDR2 as FRNRAP. The CDR3 runs 15 residues. A word on this clonotype: What it binds is unknown.

Findings and caveats of the study: In CD8+ cells, Simpson's diversity showed no significant difference between patients and controls.

Using genomic DNA as the template, TCR beta VDJ and CDR3 profiling was carried out. TCRdb itself ran the reads through MiXCR, one entry per CDR3 protein. The table includes around 200,000 distinct CDR3 sequences, around 50% detected once. Patients picked for sequencing had shown CD8+CD57+ cell expansion detected by flow cytometry. As a group, the patients uniformly had severe acquired aplastic anemia. The chain carries TRBV12-5 and TRBJ2-3; D remains ambiguous. This receptor was taken from a human donor with aplastic anemia. The source material was sorted CD4+, CD8+, or CD8+CD57+ T cells (not recorded which) from PBMCs. The CDR3 sequence: CASGFHSLITDTQYF. The DNA of the CDR3 is TGTGCTAGTGGTTTCCACAGCCTTATCACAGATACGCAGTATTTT.